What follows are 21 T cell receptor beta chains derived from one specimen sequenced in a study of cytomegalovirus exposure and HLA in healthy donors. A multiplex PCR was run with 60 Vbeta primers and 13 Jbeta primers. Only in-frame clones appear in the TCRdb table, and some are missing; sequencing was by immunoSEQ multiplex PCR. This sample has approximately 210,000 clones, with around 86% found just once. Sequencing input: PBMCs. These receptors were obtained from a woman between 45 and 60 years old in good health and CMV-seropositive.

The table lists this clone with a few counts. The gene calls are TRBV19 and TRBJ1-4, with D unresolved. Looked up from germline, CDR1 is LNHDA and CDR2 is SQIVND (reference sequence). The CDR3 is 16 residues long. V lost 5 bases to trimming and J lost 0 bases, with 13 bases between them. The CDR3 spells CASSGLWPATNEKLFF. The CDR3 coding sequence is TGTGCCAGTAGTGGGCTGTGGCCAGCAACTAATGAAAAACTGTTTTTT.

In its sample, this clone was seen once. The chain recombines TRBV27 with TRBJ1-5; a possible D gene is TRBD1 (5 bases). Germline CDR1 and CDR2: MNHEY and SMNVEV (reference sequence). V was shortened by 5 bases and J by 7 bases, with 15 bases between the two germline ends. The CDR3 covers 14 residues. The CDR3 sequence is CASSPAGTAQPQHF. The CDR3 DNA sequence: TGTGCCAGCAGTCCGGCCGGGACTGCGCAGCCCCAGCATTTT.

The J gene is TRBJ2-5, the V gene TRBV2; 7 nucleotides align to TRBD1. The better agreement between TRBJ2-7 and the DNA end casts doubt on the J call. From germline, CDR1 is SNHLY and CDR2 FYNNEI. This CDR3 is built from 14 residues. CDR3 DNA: TGTGCCGCCCGGTATCCTAGACAGGGCTACGAGCAGTACTTC. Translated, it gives CAARYPRQGYEQYF.

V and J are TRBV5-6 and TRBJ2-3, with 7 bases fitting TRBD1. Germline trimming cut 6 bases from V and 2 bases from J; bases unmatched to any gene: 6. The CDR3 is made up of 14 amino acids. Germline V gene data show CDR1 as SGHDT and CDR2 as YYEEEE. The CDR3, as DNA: TGTGCCAGCACCGTGACAGGGATCACAGATACGCAGTATTTT. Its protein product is CASTVTGITDTQYF.

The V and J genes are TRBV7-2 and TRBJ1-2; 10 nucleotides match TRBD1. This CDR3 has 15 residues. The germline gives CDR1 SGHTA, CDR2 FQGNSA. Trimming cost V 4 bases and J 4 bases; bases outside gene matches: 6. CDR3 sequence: CASSSPTGGAYGYTF. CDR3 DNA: TGTGCCAGCAGCTCCCCGACAGGGGGCGCCTATGGCTACACCTTC.

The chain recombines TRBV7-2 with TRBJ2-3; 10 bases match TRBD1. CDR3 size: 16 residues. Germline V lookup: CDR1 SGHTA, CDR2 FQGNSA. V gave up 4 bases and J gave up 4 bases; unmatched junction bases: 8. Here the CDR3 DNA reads TGTGCCAGCAGCTCCCGACAGGGGGCTTTGGCAGATACGCAGTATTTT. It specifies CASSSRQGALADTQYF.

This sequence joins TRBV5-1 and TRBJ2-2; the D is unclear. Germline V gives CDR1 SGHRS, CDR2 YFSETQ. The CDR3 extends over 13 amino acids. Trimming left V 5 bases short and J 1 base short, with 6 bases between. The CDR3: CASRYKNTGELFF. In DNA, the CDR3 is TGCGCCAGCAGATACAAGAACACCGGGGAGCTGTTTTTT.

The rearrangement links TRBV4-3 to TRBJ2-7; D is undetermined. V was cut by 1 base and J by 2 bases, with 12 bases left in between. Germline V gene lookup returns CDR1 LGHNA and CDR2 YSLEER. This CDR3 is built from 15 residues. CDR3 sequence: CASSQGRLSAYEQYF. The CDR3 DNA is TGCGCCAGCAGCCAAGGGCGGCTGTCTGCCTACGAGCAGTACTTC.

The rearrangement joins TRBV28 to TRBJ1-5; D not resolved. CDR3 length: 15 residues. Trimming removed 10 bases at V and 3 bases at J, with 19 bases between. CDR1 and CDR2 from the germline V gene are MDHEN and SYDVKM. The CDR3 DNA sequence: TGTGCCACCTCCTTCCGGGGAAAACTCAATCAGCCCCAGCATTTT. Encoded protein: CATSFRGKLNQPQHF.

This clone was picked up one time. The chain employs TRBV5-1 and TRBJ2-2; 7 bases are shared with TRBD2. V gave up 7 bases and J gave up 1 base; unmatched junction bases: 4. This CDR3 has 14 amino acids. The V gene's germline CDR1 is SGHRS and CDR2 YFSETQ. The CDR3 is CASGRAVNTGELFF. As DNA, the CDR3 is TGCGCCAGCGGGAGGGCGGTGAACACCGGGGAGCTGTTTTTT.

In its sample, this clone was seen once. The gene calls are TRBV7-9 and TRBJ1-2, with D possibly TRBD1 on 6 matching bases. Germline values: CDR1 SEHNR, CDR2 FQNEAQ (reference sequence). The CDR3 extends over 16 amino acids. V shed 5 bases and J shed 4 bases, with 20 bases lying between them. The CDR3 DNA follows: TGTGCCAGCAGCCCCGGGGGGGGGCTGCTCTTCTATGGCTACACCTTC. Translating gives CASSPGGGLLFYGYTF.

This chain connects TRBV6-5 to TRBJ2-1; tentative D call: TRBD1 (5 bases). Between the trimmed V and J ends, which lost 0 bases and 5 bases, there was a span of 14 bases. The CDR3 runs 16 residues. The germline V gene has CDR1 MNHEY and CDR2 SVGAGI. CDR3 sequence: CASSYSDIRADNEQFF. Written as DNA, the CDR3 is TGTGCCAGCAGTTACTCGGACATTAGGGCCGACAATGAGCAGTTCTTC.

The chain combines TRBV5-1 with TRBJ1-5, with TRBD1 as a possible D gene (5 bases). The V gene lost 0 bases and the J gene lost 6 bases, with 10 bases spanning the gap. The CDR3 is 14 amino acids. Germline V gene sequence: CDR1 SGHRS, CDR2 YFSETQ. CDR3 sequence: CASSLDGGGQPQHF. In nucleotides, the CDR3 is TGCGCCAGCAGCTTGGATGGGGGAGGTCAGCCCCAGCATTTT.

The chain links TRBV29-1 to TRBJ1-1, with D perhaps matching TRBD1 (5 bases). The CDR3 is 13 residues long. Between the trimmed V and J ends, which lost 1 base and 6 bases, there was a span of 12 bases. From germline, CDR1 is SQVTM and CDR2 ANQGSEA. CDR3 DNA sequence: TGCAGCGTTGAAGTGACAGTGTCCGCTGAAGCTTTCTTT. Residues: CSVEVTVSAEAFF.

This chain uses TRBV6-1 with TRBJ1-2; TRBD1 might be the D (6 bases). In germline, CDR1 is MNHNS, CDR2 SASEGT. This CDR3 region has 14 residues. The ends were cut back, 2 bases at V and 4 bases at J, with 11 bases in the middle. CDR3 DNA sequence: TGTGCCAGCAGTGAAACAGGGTTGGTCTATGGCTACACCTTC. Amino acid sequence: CASSETGLVYGYTF.

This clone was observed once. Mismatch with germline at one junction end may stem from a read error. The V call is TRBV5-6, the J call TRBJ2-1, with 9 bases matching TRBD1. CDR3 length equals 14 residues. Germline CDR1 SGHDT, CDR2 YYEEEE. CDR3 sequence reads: CAGSWDRAWNEQFF. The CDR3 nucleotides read TGTGCCGGCAGCTGGGACAGGGCCTGGAATGAGCAGTTCTTC.

The CDR3 nucleotides read TGTGCCAGCAGCAAAGGAGGGCTGGCTAGCGGGGGGAAACCCCTTGAGCAGTTCTTC. Its translation is CASSKGGLASGGKPLEQFF. The chain carries TRBV21-1 and TRBJ2-1; TRBD2 reflects the table's D call only, with no check against the DNA. TRBV21-1 is flagged as a pseudogene. This CDR3 comprises 19 residues.

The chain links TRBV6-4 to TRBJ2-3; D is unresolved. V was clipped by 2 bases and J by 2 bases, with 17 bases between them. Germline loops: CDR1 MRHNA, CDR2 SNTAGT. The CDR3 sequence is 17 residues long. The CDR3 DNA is TGTGCCAGCAGTGACCGAATCGACTCAGCTCTCACAGATACGCAGTATTTT. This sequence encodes CASSDRIDSALTDTQYF.

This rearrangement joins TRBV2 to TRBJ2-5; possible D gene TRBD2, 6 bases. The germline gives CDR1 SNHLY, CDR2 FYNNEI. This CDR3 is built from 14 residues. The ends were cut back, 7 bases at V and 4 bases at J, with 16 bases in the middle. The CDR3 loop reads CASTLLAVGETQYF. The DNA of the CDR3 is TGTGCCAGCACCTTACTAGCAGTGGGAGAGACCCAGTACTTC.

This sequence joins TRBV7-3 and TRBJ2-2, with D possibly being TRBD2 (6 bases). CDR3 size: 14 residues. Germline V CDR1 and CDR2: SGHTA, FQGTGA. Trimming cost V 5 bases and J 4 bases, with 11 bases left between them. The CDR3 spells CASSRAGTTGELFF. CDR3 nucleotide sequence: TGTGCCAGCAGCCGAGCGGGTACCACCGGGGAGCTGTTTTTT.

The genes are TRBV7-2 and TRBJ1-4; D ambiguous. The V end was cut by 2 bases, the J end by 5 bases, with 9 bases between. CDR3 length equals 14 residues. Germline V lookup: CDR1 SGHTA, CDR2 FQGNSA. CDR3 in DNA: TGTGCCAGCAGCTTATCGACGGGGAATGAAAAACTGTTTTTT. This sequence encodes CASSLSTGNEKLFF.